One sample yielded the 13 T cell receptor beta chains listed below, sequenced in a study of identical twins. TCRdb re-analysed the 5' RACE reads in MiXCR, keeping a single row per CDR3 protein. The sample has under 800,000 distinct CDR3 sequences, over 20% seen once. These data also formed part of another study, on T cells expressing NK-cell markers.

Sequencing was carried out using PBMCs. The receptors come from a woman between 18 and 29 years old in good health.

CDR3 sequence (DNA): TGCGCCAGCAGGGCCTCAGTTGGGGAGCAGTTCTTC. Residues: CASRASVGEQFF. The genes are TRBV5-1 and TRBJ2-1; D gene uncertain. Germline loops: CDR1 SGHRS, CDR2 YFSETQ. Trimming pared 5 bases from V and 10 bases from J, leaving 13 bases between. The CDR3 covers 12 residues.

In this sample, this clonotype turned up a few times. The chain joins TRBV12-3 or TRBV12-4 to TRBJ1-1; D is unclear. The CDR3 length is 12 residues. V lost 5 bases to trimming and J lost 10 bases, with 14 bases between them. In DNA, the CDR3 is TGTGCCAGCAGTCCCTATTTGAAATTAGCTTTCTTT. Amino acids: CASSPYLKLAFF.

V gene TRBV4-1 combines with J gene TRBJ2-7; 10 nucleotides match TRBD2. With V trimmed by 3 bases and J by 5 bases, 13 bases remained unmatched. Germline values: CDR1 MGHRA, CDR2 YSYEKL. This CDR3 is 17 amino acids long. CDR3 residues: CASSQTPASGSTDEQYF. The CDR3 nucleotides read TGCGCCAGCAGCCAGACCCCGGCTAGCGGGAGTACCGACGAGCAGTACTTC.

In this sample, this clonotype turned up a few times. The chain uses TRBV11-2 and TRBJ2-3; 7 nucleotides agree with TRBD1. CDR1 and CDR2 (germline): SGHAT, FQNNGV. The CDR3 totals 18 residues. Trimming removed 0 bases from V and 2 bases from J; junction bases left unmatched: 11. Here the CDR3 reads CASSLEEGGQFDTDTQYF. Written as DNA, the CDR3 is TGTGCCAGCAGCTTAGAAGAAGGGGGCCAGTTTGACACAGATACGCAGTATTTT.

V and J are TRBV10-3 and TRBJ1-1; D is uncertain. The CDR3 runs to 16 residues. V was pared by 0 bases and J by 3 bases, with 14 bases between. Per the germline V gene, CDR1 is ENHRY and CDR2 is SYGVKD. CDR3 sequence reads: CAISESDRVGYTEAFF. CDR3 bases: TGTGCCATCAGTGAGTCAGACCGGGTGGGCTACACTGAAGCTTTCTTT.

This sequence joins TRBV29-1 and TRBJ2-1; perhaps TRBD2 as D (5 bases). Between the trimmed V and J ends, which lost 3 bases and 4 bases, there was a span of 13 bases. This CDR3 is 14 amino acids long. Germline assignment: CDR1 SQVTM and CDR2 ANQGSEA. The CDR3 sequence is CSVESGYSYNEQFF. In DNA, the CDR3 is TGCAGCGTTGAGTCGGGGTACTCTTACAATGAGCAGTTCTTC.

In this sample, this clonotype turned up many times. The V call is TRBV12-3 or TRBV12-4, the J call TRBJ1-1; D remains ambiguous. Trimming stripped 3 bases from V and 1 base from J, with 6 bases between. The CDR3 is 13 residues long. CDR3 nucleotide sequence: TGTGCCAGCAGTTTCGCCCCGAACACTGAAGCTTTCTTT. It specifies CASSFAPNTEAFF.

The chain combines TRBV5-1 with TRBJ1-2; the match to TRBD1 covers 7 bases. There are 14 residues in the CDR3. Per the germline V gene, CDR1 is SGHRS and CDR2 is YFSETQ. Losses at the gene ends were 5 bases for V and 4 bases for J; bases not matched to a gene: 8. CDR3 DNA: TGCGCCAGCAGGGAGGTCGGACAGGTCTATGGCTACACCTTC. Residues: CASREVGQVYGYTF.

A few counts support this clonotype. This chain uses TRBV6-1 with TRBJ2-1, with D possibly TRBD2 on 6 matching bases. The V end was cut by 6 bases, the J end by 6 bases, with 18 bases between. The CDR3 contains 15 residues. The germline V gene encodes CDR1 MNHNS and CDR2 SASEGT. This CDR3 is CASRRDAGGVNEQFF. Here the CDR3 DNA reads TGTGCCAGCAGACGGGACGCCGGCGGGGTCAATGAGCAGTTCTTC.

CDR3 protein: CASTPAGGPYEQYF. The CDR3 coding sequence is TGTGCCAGCACCCCAGCGGGAGGGCCCTACGAGCAGTACTTC. The chain couples TRBV27 to TRBJ2-7; TRBD2 matches 10 bases. Germline assignment: CDR1 MNHEY and CDR2 SMNVEV (reference sequence). Losses at the gene ends were 7 bases for V and 2 bases for J; bases not matched to a gene: 5. The CDR3 loop spans 14 amino acids.

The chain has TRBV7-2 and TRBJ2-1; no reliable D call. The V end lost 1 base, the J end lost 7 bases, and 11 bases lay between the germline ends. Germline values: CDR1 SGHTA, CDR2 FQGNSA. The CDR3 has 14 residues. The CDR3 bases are TGTGCCAGCAGCTTAGGCCTAGATTTTAATGAGCAGTTCTTC. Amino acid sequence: CASSLGLDFNEQFF.

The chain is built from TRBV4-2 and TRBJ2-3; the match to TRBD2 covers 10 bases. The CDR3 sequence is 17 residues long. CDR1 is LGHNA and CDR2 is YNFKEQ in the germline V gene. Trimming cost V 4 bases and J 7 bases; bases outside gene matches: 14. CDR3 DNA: TGTGCCAGCAGCCCAGGGGTATCGAGCGGGGGGGAACATACGCAGTATTTT. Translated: CASSPGVSSGGEHTQYF.

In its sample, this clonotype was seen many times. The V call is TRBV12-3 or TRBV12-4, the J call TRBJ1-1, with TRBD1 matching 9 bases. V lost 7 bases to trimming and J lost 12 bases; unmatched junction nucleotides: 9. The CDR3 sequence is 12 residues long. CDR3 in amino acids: CASTEGTGRSFF. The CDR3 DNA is TGTGCCAGCACCGAGGGGACAGGGAGGTCTTTCTTT.